The T cell receptor beta chain described here comes from a study of CD8 T cells in ankylosing spondylitis (dated 2017 in TCRdb). Some background on the complete study: To find TCR variants linked to disease, the study profiled T cell receptor beta repertoires in ankylosing spondylitis patients and healthy donors. Peripheral blood was sampled, and synovial fluid was additionally collected from ankylosing spondylitis patients. The full study cohort comprised about 24 ankylosing spondylitis patients and roughly 100 healthy donors.

The study at large found these results: According to the report, matched synovial fluid samples from ankylosing spondylitis patients were significantly enriched for the disease-linked clones. Some motif variants had previously been reported in the synovial fluid and blood of reactive arthritis patients, which suggests shared mechanisms of disease initiation. A CD8+ phenotype was shown by the disease-linked clones, which were found at relatively low frequencies in peripheral blood. Blood from ankylosing spondylitis patients appeared to be characterized by a TCR beta motif composed of eight or nine highly homologous amino acid variants.

Trimming at the junction amounts to 3 bases on V and 7 bases on J, and the germline ends lie 9 bases apart. Measured from the cysteine to the phenylalanine, the CDR3 is 13 residues long. Only the CDR3 DNA is retained, 39 bases long and in frame from the first base. The germline V gene (reference sequence) provides CDR1 SEHNR and CDR2 FQNEAQ. This sample was sequenced with an Illumina HiSeq 2500. Quantitative 5'-RACE with molecular barcodes was used to prepare TCR beta libraries. Regarding the original processing steps: A new computational method, built on a probabilistic model of VDJ rearrangement, was used to identify disease-linked TCR variants. TCRdb applied fastp at Q25 and MiXCR to the public reads, then kept only in-frame beta chains. Rows are unified per CDR3 protein, each entry keeping the most common DNA and genes. These V and J calls derive from TCRdb rather than the authors' analysis. This sample holds around 130,000 distinct CDR3 sequences; 7% were observed only once. More than 10% of the sample comes from the top ten.

This clonotype appeared many times. Its recognized antigen is unknown. No base qualities exist here, and no much larger clone lies one base off it. The sequence links TRBV7-9 to TRBJ2-2; no confident D gene assignment can be made. The receptor was isolated from a male donor with ankylosing spondylitis or in good health (not recorded which). Input material: blood, either unsorted or a sorted T cell fraction (not recorded which). The CDR3 protein is CASSFADYGELFF. The DNA sequence reads TGTGCCAGCAGCTTCGCGGATTACGGGGAGCTGTTTTTT.